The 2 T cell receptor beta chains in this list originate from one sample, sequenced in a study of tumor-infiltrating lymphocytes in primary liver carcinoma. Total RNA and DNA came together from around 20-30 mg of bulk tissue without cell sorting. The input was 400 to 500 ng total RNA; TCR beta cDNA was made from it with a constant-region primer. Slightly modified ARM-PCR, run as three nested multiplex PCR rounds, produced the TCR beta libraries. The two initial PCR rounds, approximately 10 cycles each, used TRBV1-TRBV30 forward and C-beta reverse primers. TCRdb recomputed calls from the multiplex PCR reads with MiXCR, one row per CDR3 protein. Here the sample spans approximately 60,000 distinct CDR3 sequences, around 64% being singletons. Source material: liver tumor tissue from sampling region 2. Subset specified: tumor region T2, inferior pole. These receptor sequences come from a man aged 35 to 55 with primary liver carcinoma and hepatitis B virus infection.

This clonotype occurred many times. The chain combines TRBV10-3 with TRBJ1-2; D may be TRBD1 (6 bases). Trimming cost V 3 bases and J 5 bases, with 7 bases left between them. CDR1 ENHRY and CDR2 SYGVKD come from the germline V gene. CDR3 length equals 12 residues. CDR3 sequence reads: CAISDRGYGYTF. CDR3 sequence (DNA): TGTGCCATCAGTGACAGGGGTTATGGCTACACCTTC.

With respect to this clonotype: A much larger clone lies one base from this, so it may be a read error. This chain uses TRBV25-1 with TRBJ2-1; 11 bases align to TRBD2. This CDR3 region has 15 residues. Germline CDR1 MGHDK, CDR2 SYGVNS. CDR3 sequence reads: CASLSGTSGSHEQSF. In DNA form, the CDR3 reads TGTGCCAGCCTATCGGGAACTAGCGGGAGTCATGAGCAGTCCTTC.